This T cell receptor beta chain was identified during a study of T cell responses to AZD1222 COVID-19 vaccine. CDR3 size: 14 residues. Germline V gene data show CDR1 as SGHDT and CDR2 as YYEEEE. The germline V and J ends were trimmed by 1 base and 6 bases, with 13 bases remaining between them. The repertoire was sequenced with immunoSEQ multiplex PCR; TCRdb's copy has only in-frame clones and lacks some. The data hold 150,000 to 200,000 clones, with about 90% observed a single time. This sequence was found in an adult who received the AZD1222 COVID-19 vaccine. The gene calls are TRBV5-6 and TRBJ1-2; no definite D call. The sequencing here drew on peripheral blood, taken 28 days after the second AZD1222 dose. The CDR3: CASSLSRVSHGYTF. The CDR3 nucleotides are TGTGCCAGCAGCTTGTCCCGGGTATCACATGGCTACACCTTC.